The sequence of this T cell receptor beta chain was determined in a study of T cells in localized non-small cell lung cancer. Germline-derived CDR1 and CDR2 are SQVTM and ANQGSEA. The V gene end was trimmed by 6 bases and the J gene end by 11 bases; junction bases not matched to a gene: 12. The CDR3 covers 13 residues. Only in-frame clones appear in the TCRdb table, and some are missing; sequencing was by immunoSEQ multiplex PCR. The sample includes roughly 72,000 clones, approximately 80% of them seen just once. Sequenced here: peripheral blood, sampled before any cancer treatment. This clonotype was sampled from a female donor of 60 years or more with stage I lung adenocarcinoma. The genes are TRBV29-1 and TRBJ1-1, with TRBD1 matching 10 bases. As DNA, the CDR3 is TGCAGCGTGGTGGGACAGGGGACTTCATGGGCTTTCTTT. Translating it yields CSVVGQGTSWAFF.